The present T cell receptor beta chain was sequenced within a study of OX40 agonist ivuxolimab in advanced cancers. TCRdb's copy holds only in-frame clones and misses some; the assay was immunoSEQ multiplex PCR. The data hold nearly 60,000 clones, with roughly four fifths observed a single time. With 7 bases clipped from V and 3 bases from J, the junction kept 15 bases outside the gene matches. The germline CDR1 and CDR2 sequences are SGHAT and FQNNGV. This CDR3 has 17 amino acids. This clone was seen only once. This sequence joins TRBV11-2 and TRBJ2-5; 9 bases map to TRBD2. Here the sequenced sample was CD4+ or CD8+ T cells sorted from blood, taken in a trial of the OX40 agonist ivuxolimab. This clonotype was sampled from an adult with an advanced solid tumor such as melanoma, head and neck, liver or kidney cancer. The CDR3 DNA follows: TGTGCCAGCACCCGCGGGGGGGGCGCGGATCTTGAAGAGACCCAGTACTTC. Its protein product is CASTRGGGADLEETQYF.